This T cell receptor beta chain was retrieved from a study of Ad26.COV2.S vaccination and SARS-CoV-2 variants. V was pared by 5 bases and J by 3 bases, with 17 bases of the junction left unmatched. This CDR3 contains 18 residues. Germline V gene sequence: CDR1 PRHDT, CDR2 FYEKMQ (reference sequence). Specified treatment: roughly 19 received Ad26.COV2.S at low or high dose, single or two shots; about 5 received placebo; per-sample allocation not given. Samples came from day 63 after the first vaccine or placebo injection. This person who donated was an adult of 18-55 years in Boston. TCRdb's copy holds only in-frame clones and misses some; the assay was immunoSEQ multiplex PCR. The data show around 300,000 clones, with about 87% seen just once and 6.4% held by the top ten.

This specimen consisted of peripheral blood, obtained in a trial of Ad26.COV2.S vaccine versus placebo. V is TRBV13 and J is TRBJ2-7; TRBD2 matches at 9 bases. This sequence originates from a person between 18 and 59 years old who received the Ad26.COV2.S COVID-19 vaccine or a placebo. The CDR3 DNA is TGTGCCAGCAGCCAAAGGGCGCAGAGACTAGCGGTACACTACGAGCAGTACTTC. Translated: CASSQRAQRLAVHYEQYF.